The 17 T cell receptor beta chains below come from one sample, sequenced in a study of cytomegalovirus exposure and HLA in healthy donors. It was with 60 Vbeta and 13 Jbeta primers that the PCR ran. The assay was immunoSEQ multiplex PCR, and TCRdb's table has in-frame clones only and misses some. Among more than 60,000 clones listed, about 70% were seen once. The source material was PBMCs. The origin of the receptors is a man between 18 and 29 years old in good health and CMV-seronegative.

In nucleotides, the CDR3 is TGTGCCAGCAGTTTAGCCCGGGGGAATTGGGGCACTGAAGCTTTCTTT. Translation gives CASSLARGNWGTEAFF. The chain has TRBV27 and TRBJ1-1; D is possibly TRBD1 (5 bases). Trimming removed 2 bases from V and 4 bases from J, with 17 bases in between. This CDR3 has 16 amino acids. The V gene's germline CDR1 is MNHEY and CDR2 SMNVEV (reference sequence).

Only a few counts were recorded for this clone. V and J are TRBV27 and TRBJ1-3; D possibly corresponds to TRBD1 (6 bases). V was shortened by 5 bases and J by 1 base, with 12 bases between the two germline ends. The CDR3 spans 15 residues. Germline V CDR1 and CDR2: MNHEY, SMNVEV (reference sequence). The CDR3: CASSPTRGSGNTIYF. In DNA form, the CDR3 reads TGTGCCAGCAGTCCCACTAGGGGGTCTGGAAACACCATATATTTT.

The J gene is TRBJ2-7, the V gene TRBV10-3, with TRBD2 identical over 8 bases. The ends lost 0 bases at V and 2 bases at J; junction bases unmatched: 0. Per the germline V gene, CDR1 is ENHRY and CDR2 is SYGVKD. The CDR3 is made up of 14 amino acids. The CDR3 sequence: CAISESRGAYEQYF. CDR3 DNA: TGTGCCATCAGTGAGTCGCGGGGGGCCTACGAGCAGTACTTC.

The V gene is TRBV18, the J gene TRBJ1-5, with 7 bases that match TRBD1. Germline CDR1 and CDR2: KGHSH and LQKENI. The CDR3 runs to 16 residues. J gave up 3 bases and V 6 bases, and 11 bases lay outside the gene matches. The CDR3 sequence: CASSPNGGTDNQPQHF. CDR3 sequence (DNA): TGTGCCAGCTCGCCTAATGGAGGGACAGACAATCAGCCCCAGCATTTT.

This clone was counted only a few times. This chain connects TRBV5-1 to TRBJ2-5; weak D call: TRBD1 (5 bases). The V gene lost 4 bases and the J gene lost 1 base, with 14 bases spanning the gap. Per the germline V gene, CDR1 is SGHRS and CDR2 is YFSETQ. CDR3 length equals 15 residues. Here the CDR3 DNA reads TGCGCCAGCAGCATCGGACAAACAAGCCAAGAGACCCAGTACTTC. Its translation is CASSIGQTSQETQYF.

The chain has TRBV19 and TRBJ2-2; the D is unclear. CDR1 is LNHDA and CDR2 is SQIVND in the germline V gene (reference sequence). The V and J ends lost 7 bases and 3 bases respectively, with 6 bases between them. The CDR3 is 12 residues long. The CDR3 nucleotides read TGTGCCAGTAACTTCTACACCGGGGAGCTGTTTTTT. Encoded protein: CASNFYTGELFF. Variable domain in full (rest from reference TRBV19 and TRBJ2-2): DGGITQSPKYLFRKEGQNVTLSCEQNLNHDAMYWYRQDPGQGLRLIYYSQIVNDFQKGDIAEGYSVSREKKESFPLTVTSAQKNPTAFYLCASNFYTGELFFGEGSRLTVL.

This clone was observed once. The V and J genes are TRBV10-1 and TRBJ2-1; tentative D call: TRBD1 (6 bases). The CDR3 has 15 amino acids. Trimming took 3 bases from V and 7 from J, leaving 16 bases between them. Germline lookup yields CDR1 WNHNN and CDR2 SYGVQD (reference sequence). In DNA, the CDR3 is TGCGCCAGCAGTGATCCAGGGGAGTCGACGAATGAGCAGTTCTTC. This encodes CASSDPGESTNEQFF.

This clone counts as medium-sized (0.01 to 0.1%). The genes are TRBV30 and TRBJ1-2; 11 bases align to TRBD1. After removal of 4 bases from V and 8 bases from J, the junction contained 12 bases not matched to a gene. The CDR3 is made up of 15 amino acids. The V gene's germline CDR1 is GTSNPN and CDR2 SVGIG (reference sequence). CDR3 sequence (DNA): TGTGCCTGGACCCAGGGGACAGGGGGTATTTTCGGCTACACCTTC. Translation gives CAWTQGTGGIFGYTF.

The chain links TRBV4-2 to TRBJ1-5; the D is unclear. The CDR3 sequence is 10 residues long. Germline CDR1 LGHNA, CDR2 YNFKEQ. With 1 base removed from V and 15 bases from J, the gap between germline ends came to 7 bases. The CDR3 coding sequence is TGTGCCAGCAGCCAAGGCGCTTCGCATTTT. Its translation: CASSQGASHF.

CDR3 residues: CASTPTGHPYNEQFF. The CDR3 region has the DNA TGTGCCAGCACCCCCACGGGACATCCATACAATGAGCAGTTCTTC. V gene TRBV27 combines with J gene TRBJ2-1, with D tentatively TRBD1 (6 bases). Germline V CDR1 and CDR2: MNHEY, SMNVEV (reference sequence). V gave up 7 bases and J gave up 4 bases, with 17 bases separating them. CDR3 length: 15 residues.

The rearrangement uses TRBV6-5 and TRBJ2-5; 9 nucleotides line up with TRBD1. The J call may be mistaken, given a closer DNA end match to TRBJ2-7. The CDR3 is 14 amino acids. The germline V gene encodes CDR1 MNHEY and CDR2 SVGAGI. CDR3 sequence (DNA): TGTGCCAGCAGTCCCGACAGGGGGAGCTACGAGCAGTACTTC. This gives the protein CASSPDRGSYEQYF.

Here the CDR3 DNA reads TGTGCCAGCACCAACGCGGGGGGGGCCACTGAAGCTTTCTTT. As protein: CASTNAGGATEAFF. The chain couples TRBV6-1 to TRBJ1-1, with D possibly TRBD1 on 6 matching bases. The CDR3 consists of 14 residues. With 7 bases removed from V and 4 bases from J, the gap between germline ends came to 16 bases. Germline V gene data show CDR1 as MNHNS and CDR2 as SASEGT.

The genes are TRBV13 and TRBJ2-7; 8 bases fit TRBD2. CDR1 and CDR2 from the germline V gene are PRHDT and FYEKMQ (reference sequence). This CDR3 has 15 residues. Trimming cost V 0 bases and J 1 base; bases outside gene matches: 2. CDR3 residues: CASSLGRGGSYEQYF. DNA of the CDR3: TGTGCCAGCAGCTTAGGACGGGGGGGATCCTACGAGCAGTACTTC.

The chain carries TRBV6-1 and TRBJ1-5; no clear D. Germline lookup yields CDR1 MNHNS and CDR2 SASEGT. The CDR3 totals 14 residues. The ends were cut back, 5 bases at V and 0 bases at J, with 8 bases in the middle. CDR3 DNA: TGTGCCAGCAGTAGGACTTATAGCAATCAGCCCCAGCATTTT. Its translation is CASSRTYSNQPQHF.

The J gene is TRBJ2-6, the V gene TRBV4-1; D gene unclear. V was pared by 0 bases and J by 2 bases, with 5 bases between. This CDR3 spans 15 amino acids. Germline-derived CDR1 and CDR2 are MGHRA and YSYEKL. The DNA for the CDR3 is TGCGCCAGCAGCCAAGACGCAGCTGGGGCCAACGTCCTGACTTTC. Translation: CASSQDAAGANVLTF.

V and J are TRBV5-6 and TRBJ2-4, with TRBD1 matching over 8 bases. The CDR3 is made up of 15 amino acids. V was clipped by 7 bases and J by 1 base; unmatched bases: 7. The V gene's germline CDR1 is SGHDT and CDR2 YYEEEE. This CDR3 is CASLARDRAKNIQYF. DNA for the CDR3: TGTGCCAGCCTGGCCAGGGACAGGGCCAAAAACATTCAGTACTTC.

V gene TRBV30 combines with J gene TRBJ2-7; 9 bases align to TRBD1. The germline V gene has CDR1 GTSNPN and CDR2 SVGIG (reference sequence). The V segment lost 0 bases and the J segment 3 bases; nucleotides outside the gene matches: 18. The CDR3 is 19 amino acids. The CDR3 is CAWSVGDWRTGARSYEQYF. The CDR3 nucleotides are TGTGCCTGGAGTGTGGGGGACTGGAGGACAGGGGCTAGGAGCTACGAGCAGTACTTC.